This passage covers 8 T cell receptor beta chains from one sample sequenced in a study of blood T cell repertoires in COVID-19. TCRdb's copy holds only in-frame clones and misses some; the assay was immunoSEQ multiplex PCR. The table lists over 100,000 clones, approximately 80% of them singletons. Sequenced input: peripheral blood. These receptors originate from a man between 60 and 75 years old with acute or convalescent COVID-19.

The chain combines TRBV5-5 with TRBJ2-1; tentatively, D is TRBD1 (5 bases). This CDR3 is built from 16 residues. The germline gives CDR1 SGHKS, CDR2 YYEKEE (reference sequence). V was cut by 0 bases and J by 4 bases, with 14 bases left in between. CDR3 protein: CASSLAPGRAYNEQFF. In nucleotides, the CDR3 is TGTGCCAGCAGCTTGGCCCCGGGCAGGGCGTACAATGAGCAGTTCTTC.

J is TRBJ2-1 and V is TRBV19, with D perhaps TRBD2 (5 bases). Germline loops: CDR1 LNHDA, CDR2 SQIVND (reference sequence). The V end was cut by 3 bases, the J end by 2 bases, with 8 bases between. The CDR3 contains 14 residues. The CDR3 DNA follows: TGTGCCAGTAGTATTGGGGAGACCTACAATGAGCAGTTCTTC. Protein sequence: CASSIGETYNEQFF. Filled out from reference TRBV19 and TRBJ2-1, the complete variable domain reads DGGITQSPKYLFRKEGQNVTLSCEQNLNHDAMYWYRQDPGQGLRLIYYSQIVNDFQKGDIAEGYSVSREKKESFPLTVTSAQKNPTAFYLCASSIGETYNEQFFGPGTRLTVL.

The V and J genes are TRBV30 and TRBJ1-2, with D possibly TRBD1 on 5 matching bases. V was trimmed by 2 bases and J by 8 bases, leaving 15 bases between them. CDR1 is GTSNPN and CDR2 is SVGIG in the germline V gene (reference sequence). This CDR3 is built from 13 residues. The CDR3 sequence: CAWSPGGFGGYTF. In DNA, the CDR3 is TGTGCCTGGAGTCCGGGGGGGTTTGGGGGCTACACCTTC.

This clone was seen a handful of times. The rearrangement links TRBV5-8 to TRBJ1-5; the D is unclear. This CDR3 contains 14 residues. The germline gives CDR1 SGHTS, CDR2 YDEGEE. V was clipped by 1 base and J by 5 bases, with 10 bases between them. DNA of the CDR3: TGTGCCAGCAGCTTGCTAACAGCCGATCAGCCCCAGCATTTT. This gives the protein CASSLLTADQPQHF.

This chain connects TRBV11-2 to TRBJ1-1, with D possibly matching TRBD1 (5 bases). The CDR3 runs 13 residues. In germline, CDR1 is SGHAT, CDR2 FQNNGV. Trimming stripped 5 bases from V and 1 base from J, with 8 bases between. The CDR3 here is CASSTQENTEAFF. Here the CDR3 DNA reads TGTGCCAGCAGCACACAGGAGAACACTGAAGCTTTCTTT.

The J gene is TRBJ1-2, the V gene TRBV29-1; D gene uncertain. The length of the CDR3 is 11 residues. Per the germline V gene, CDR1 is SQVTM and CDR2 is ANQGSEA. Trimming left V 2 bases short and J 13 bases short, with 14 bases between. CDR3 DNA sequence: TGCAGCGTTGAATCCCCCTCTATTTTCACCTTC. It codes for CSVESPSIFTF.

The chain joins TRBV27 to TRBJ2-4; 7 bases are a match to TRBD1. The V segment lost 9 bases and the J segment 8 bases; nucleotides outside the gene matches: 10. The V gene's germline CDR1 is MNHEY and CDR2 SMNVEV (reference sequence). The CDR3 sequence is 13 residues long. The CDR3 region has the DNA TGTGCCAGTTTCAAACAGGGGTCGGACATTCAGTACTTC. Amino acids: CASFKQGSDIQYF.

Written as DNA, the CDR3 is TGTGCCAGCAGTTTGGGGCAGGGCAATCAGCCCCAGCATTTT. Its translation: CASSLGQGNQPQHF. This chain joins TRBV27 and TRBJ1-5, with D possibly being TRBD1 (5 bases). CDR1 MNHEY and CDR2 SMNVEV come from the germline V gene (reference sequence). Trimming took off 3 bases at V and 2 bases at J, with 8 bases between the two ends. CDR3 length: 14 amino acids.